These T cell receptor beta chains were read from a single sample in a study of Ad26.COV2.S vaccination and SARS-CoV-2 variants. Only in-frame clones appear in the TCRdb table, and some are missing; sequencing was by immunoSEQ multiplex PCR. The top ten clones hold approximately 12% of a sample with a few hundred thousand clones, 80% to 95% of them seen once. This specimen consisted of peripheral blood, obtained in a trial of Ad26.COV2.S vaccine versus placebo. These receptors all come from a person aged 18-60 years who received the Ad26.COV2.S COVID-19 vaccine or a placebo. CDR3s include the opening cysteine and the closing phenylalanine or tryptophan. The order of the fields is D gene, J gene, clone size, V gene, CDR3 DNA, CDR3 protein. D genes are given only for firm matches. Not all rows give a size; the values are once, few, many and, for expanded clones, a class.

D gene: NA
J gene: TRBJ1-2
clone size: NA
V gene: TRBV7-2
CDR3 DNA: TGTGCCAGCAGCTCCCTAACCTCCACAGGCCTCGGGGGCTACACCTTC
CDR3 protein: CASSSLTSTGLGGYTF

D gene: NA
J gene: TRBJ1-2
clone size: NA
V gene: TRBV19
CDR3 DNA: TGTGCCAGTAGTAAATCCGGGACGGTGGACACCTTC
CDR3 protein: CASSKSGTVDTF

D gene: TRBD2
J gene: TRBJ2-1
clone size: NA
V gene: TRBV6-5
CDR3 DNA: TGTGCCAGCGACCCTAGCGGGGTGTACAATGAGCAGTTCTTC
CDR3 protein: CASDPSGVYNEQFF

D gene: TRBD1
J gene: TRBJ2-7
clone size: NA
V gene: TRBV14
CDR3 DNA: TGTGCCAGCAGCCAGGGCCTCGGACAGGGCTACGAGCAGTACTTC
CDR3 protein: CASSQGLGQGYEQYF

D gene: TRBD2
J gene: TRBJ2-1
clone size: NA
V gene: TRBV7-3
CDR3 DNA: TGTGCCAGCAGCTTAAGCGGGAGGGGTTTCGATGAGCAGTTCTTC
CDR3 protein: CASSLSGRGFDEQFF

D gene: NA
J gene: TRBJ2-1
clone size: NA
V gene: TRBV27
CDR3 DNA: TGTGCCAGCAGTTCGTTATCTGAGCAGTTCTTC
CDR3 protein: CASSSLSEQFF

D gene: TRBD1
J gene: TRBJ1-4
clone size: NA
V gene: TRBV28
CDR3 DNA: TGTGCCAGCAGAACGGGACAGGAGAATGAAAAACTGTTTTTT
CDR3 protein: CASRTGQENEKLFF

D gene: TRBD1
J gene: TRBJ2-6
clone size: NA
V gene: TRBV27
CDR3 DNA: TGTGCCAGCAGTTTGTCGGGACAGGGCCCTTCTGGGGCCAACGTCCTGACTTTC
CDR3 protein: CASSLSGQGPSGANVLTF

D gene: TRBD1
J gene: TRBJ2-2
clone size: once
V gene: TRBV18
CDR3 DNA: TGTGCCAGCTCACCCGGGACAGGATTCGCCGGGGAGCTGTTTTTT
CDR3 protein: CASSPGTGFAGELFF

D gene: TRBD1
J gene: TRBJ2-1
clone size: NA
V gene: TRBV19
CDR3 DNA: TGTGCCAGTAGTCCTACAGGGGTGGATGAGCAGTTCTTC
CDR3 protein: CASSPTGVDEQFF

D gene: NA
J gene: TRBJ2-7
clone size: NA
V gene: TRBV10-1
CDR3 DNA: TGCGCCAGCAGTGATGATCACTCCTTCTACGAGCAGTACTTC
CDR3 protein: CASSDDHSFYEQYF

D gene: NA
J gene: TRBJ2-7
clone size: NA
V gene: TRBV7-9
CDR3 DNA: TGTGCCAGCAGCTTGGCGGGTCTCGAGCAGTACTTC
CDR3 protein: CASSLAGLEQYF

D gene: NA
J gene: TRBJ2-7
clone size: NA
V gene: TRBV30
CDR3 DNA: TGTGCCTGGAGTGAGGACGGCTACGAGCAGTACTTC
CDR3 protein: CAWSEDGYEQYF

D gene: TRBD2
J gene: TRBJ2-1
clone size: NA
V gene: TRBV7-9
CDR3 DNA: TGTGCCAGCAGCCCTACTAGCGGGAGTAGCAATGAGCAGTTCTTC
CDR3 protein: CASSPTSGSSNEQFF

D gene: TRBD1
J gene: TRBJ1-5
clone size: NA
V gene: TRBV2
CDR3 DNA: TGTGCCAGCAGAGGGGACAGCGCTTATCAGCCCCAGCATTTT
CDR3 protein: CASRGDSAYQPQHF

D gene: NA
J gene: TRBJ2-2
clone size: NA
V gene: TRBV5-1
CDR3 DNA: TGCGCCAGCAGCCGCCAGGGATTTGACGGGGAGCTGTTTTTT
CDR3 protein: CASSRQGFDGELFF

D gene: NA
J gene: TRBJ2-1
clone size: NA
V gene: TRBV27
CDR3 DNA: TGTGCCAGCAGTTTAGGTACCTGGGTTTACAATGAGCAGTTCTTC
CDR3 protein: CASSLGTWVYNEQFF

D gene: TRBD1
J gene: TRBJ2-7
clone size: NA
V gene: TRBV15
CDR3 DNA: TGTGCCACCAGCAGAGATAGGGACAGGCTTTACGAGCAGTACTTC
CDR3 protein: CATSRDRDRLYEQYF

D gene: NA
J gene: TRBJ2-3
clone size: NA
V gene: TRBV4-1
CDR3 DNA: TGCGCCAGCAGCCAAGTTACAGATACGCAGTATTTT
CDR3 protein: CASSQVTDTQYF